One TCR beta chain is described in this entry. This table comes from immunoSEQ multiplex PCR, and its TCRdb copy is limited to in-frame clones, with some not included. The table lists 95,000 to 150,000 clones, approximately 80% of them singletons, with around 4.5% in the top ten. This record comes from a study of blood T cell repertoires in COVID-19. Study background: Sites in the United States, Italy and Spain provided acute and convalescent COVID-19 samples.

Germline V gene lookup returns CDR1 LNHDA and CDR2 SQIVND (reference sequence). This CDR3 is built from 13 residues. The V and J ends lost 3 bases and 3 bases respectively, with 8 bases between them. The chain carries TRBV19 and TRBJ1-1; D is perhaps TRBD1 (5 bases). The sequencing sample was made of peripheral blood. The sequence came from a woman in her 70s with acute or convalescent COVID-19. The CDR3 DNA follows: TGTGCCAGTAGTATCCGCAGGGACACTGAAGCTTTCTTT. Protein product: CASSIRRDTEAFF. Using reference TRBV19 and TRBJ1-1 for the parts outside the CDR3, the full variable domain is DGGITQSPKYLFRKEGQNVTLSCEQNLNHDAMYWYRQDPGQGLRLIYYSQIVNDFQKGDIAEGYSVSREKKESFPLTVTSAQKNPTAFYLCASSIRRDTEAFFGQGTRLTVV.